This entry concerns a single T cell receptor (beta chain). As yet, its antigen is unknown. The data derive from a study of cytomegalovirus exposure and HLA in healthy donors. Germline CDR1 SNHLY, CDR2 FYNNEI. The V segment lost 5 bases and the J segment 2 bases; nucleotides outside the gene matches: 3. The CDR3 is made up of 14 amino acids. 60 Vbeta and 13 Jbeta primers were used in PCR. Assay: immunoSEQ multiplex PCR; the TCRdb copy retains only in-frame clones and omits some. The sample yields around 150,000 clones, roughly 80% seen once. Notes on the study in general: The analysis excluded some indistinguishable V segments, including TRBV6-2 and TRBV6-3. Accounts indicate the classifier identified cytomegalovirus status with strong specificity and sensitivity.

The TCR comes from a man between 50 and 59 years old in good health and CMV-seropositive. Source material: PBMCs. The J gene is TRBJ1-2, the V gene TRBV2; 9 bases match TRBD1. This chain's CDR3 is CASSRTGANYGYTF. CDR3 coding DNA: TGTGCCAGCAGTAGGACAGGGGCCAACTATGGCTACACCTTC.